One sample yielded the 20 T cell receptor beta chains listed below, sequenced in a study of identical twins. MiXCR, applied by TCRdb to the 5' RACE reads, yields one record per CDR3 protein. In the table there are about 240,000 distinct CDR3 sequences, about 10% of which are singletons. The sequencing input was memory T cells sorted from blood. The receptor set was obtained from a man aged 45-65 years in good health.

This clonotype has a handful of counts. CDR3 amino acids: CASSTTGGIPETQYF. The CDR3 DNA is TGTGCCAGCAGCACGACAGGGGGGATCCCCGAGACCCAGTACTTC. The chain links TRBV5-5 to TRBJ2-5, with 9 bases identical to TRBD1. The trim removed 4 bases at V and 5 bases at J, leaving 9 bases unmatched. This CDR3 is built from 15 residues. Germline CDR1 and CDR2: SGHKS and YYEKEE (reference sequence). The variable domain in full, with the rest retrieved from reference TRBV5-5 and TRBJ2-5, is DAGVTQSPTHLIKTRGQQVTLRCSPISGHKSVSWYQQVLGQGPQFIFQYYEKEERGRGNFPDRFSARQFPNYSSELNVNALLLGDSALYLCASSTTGGIPETQYFGPGTRLLVL.

This clonotype was seen only a few times. This chain uses TRBV20-1 with TRBJ1-1; D is unclear. The length of the CDR3 is 13 residues. Germline V gives CDR1 DFQATT, CDR2 SNEGSKA (reference sequence). The V and J ends lost 6 bases and 1 base respectively, with 12 bases between them. CDR3: CSAGSLGNTEAFF. The CDR3 DNA reads as TGCAGTGCAGGGTCTTTGGGGAACACTGAAGCTTTCTTT.

This clonotype was seen repeatedly, ten times or more. This chain links TRBV10-3 with TRBJ2-7, with D unresolved. Germline V lookup: CDR1 ENHRY, CDR2 SYGVKD. This CDR3 comprises 13 residues. The V and J ends lost 7 bases and 1 base respectively, with 11 bases between them. The CDR3 sequence: CAIMQPSSYEQYF. Here the CDR3 DNA reads TGTGCCATCATGCAGCCCTCATCCTACGAGCAGTACTTC.

Concerning this clonotype: A much larger clone is a single base away; this may be a read error. This sequence joins TRBV6-5 and TRBJ2-5; 9 bases agree with TRBD1. V shed 4 bases, J shed 0 bases, and the junction held 6 bases outside the gene matches. The CDR3 totals 16 residues. Germline values: CDR1 MNHEY, CDR2 SVGAGI. CDR3 coding DNA: TGTGCCAGCAGTTCCCCCTACAGGGGGCACCAAGAGACCCAGTACTTC. Translated: CASSSPYRGHQETQYF.

The chain has TRBV5-1 and TRBJ1-4; a possible D gene is TRBD1 (6 bases). The V end lost 0 bases, the J end lost 4 bases, and 16 bases lay between the germline ends. Per the germline V gene, CDR1 is SGHRS and CDR2 is YFSETQ. The CDR3 length is 17 residues. DNA of the CDR3: TGCGCCAGCAGCTTGGAAACAGGGCAAGCTGGTAATGAAAAACTGTTTTTT. Translated, it gives CASSLETGQAGNEKLFF.

This clonotype showed up many times. The V call is TRBV20-1, the J call TRBJ2-3, with no clear D. Per germline, CDR1 DFQATT and CDR2 SNEGSKA (reference sequence). The V gene lost 3 bases and the J gene lost 6 bases, with 13 bases spanning the gap. The CDR3 spans 13 residues. CDR3 in amino acids: CSARAVLWDTQYF. Here the CDR3 DNA reads TGCAGTGCTAGGGCAGTGTTATGGGATACGCAGTATTTT.

The table lists this clonotype with many counts. The rearrangement joins TRBV18 to TRBJ2-3; D is undetermined. The germline V gene encodes CDR1 KGHSH and CDR2 LQKENI. V shed 3 bases and J shed 6 bases, with 7 bases lying between them. The CDR3 is 12 residues long. The CDR3 reads CASSPQSDTQYF. CDR3 DNA: TGTGCCAGCTCACCGCAGTCGGATACGCAGTATTTT.

The V gene is TRBV7-3, the J gene TRBJ2-5; 8 positions agree with TRBD2. This CDR3 is 15 amino acids long. V dropped 6 bases and J dropped 5; count of bases not matched to a gene: 11. The germline gives CDR1 SGHTA, CDR2 FQGTGA. The CDR3: CASSPDGLAWETQYF. CDR3 nucleotides: TGTGCCAGCAGTCCCGACGGACTAGCCTGGGAGACCCAGTACTTC.

This clonotype was counted a few times. V gene TRBV7-9 combines with J gene TRBJ2-2, with a weak D call TRBD2 (7 bases). The V gene's germline CDR1 is SEHNR and CDR2 FQNEAQ (reference sequence). Trimming shortened V by 5 bases and J by 5 bases, and 18 bases separated the two germline ends. The CDR3 loop spans 16 amino acids. CDR3 amino acids: CASSPRGGAETGELFF. The CDR3 DNA sequence: TGTGCCAGCAGCCCTAGAGGGGGGGCCGAGACCGGGGAGCTGTTTTTT. Based on the CDR3 plus reference TRBV7-9 and TRBJ2-2, the full variable domain is DTGVSQNPRHKITKRGQNVTFRCDPISEHNRLYWYRQTLGQGPEFLTYFQNEAQLEKSRLLSDRFSAERPKGSFSTLEIQRTEQGDSAMYLCASSPRGGAETGELFFGEGSRLTVL.

This clonotype was recorded at least ten times. As DNA, the CDR3 is TGTGCCAGCAGTGGGGGGCAGGACAGGGGCGCGCGATACAATGAGCAGTTCTTC. The encoded protein is CASSGGQDRGARYNEQFF. V gene TRBV25-1 combines with J gene TRBJ2-1; 9 bases are a match to TRBD1. The CDR3 has 18 residues. Germline V gene lookup returns CDR1 MGHDK and CDR2 SYGVNS. The ends lost 4 bases at V and 4 bases at J; junction bases unmatched: 14.

This clonotype was recorded many times. The chain combines TRBV10-3 with TRBJ2-5; TRBD2 aligns across 8 bases. The CDR3 is 13 residues long. Germline values: CDR1 ENHRY, CDR2 SYGVKD. After removal of 6 bases from V and 2 bases from J, the junction contained 2 bases not matched to a gene. CDR3 sequence reads: CAIRAGVQETQYF. The CDR3 coding sequence is TGTGCCATCAGAGCGGGGGTTCAAGAGACCCAGTACTTC.

This clonotype turned up a few times. The chain carries TRBV28 and TRBJ2-2; possible D gene TRBD2, 5 bases. Germline CDR1 and CDR2: MDHEN and SYDVKM. V was shortened by 4 bases and J by 1 base, with 10 bases between the two germline ends. The CDR3 loop spans 15 amino acids. The CDR3, as DNA: TGTGCCAGCAGTTCCCCCGGGGAGAACACCGGGGAGCTGTTTTTT. Encoded protein: CASSSPGENTGELFF.

A remark on this clonotype: This sequence may be a read error, since a much larger clone differs from it by one base. The chain uses TRBV7-8 and TRBJ2-3; D not resolved. Deletions cut 2 bases from V and 5 bases from J, with 5 bases between. The CDR3 runs to 12 residues. Germline CDR1 SGHVS, CDR2 FQNEAQ. The CDR3 spells CASSLYKDTQYF. CDR3 nucleotide sequence: TGTGCCAGCAGCTTATATAAAGATACGCAGTATTTT.

This clonotype was counted many times. This chain uses TRBV5-1 with TRBJ2-6, with TRBD1 as a possible D gene (6 bases). The CDR3 runs to 16 residues. The V gene lost 4 bases and the J gene lost 3 bases, with 14 bases spanning the gap. CDR1 and CDR2 (germline): SGHRS, YFSETQ. CDR3 sequence: CASSVQTGNGANVLTF. The CDR3 DNA follows: TGCGCCAGCAGCGTCCAAACAGGGAATGGGGCCAACGTCCTGACTTTC.

This clonotype was recorded at least ten times. V gene TRBV20-1 combines with J gene TRBJ2-5; D is perhaps TRBD2 (6 bases). CDR3 size: 15 residues. Trimming left V 0 bases short and J 5 bases short, with 16 bases between. Germline CDR1 and CDR2: DFQATT and SNEGSKA (reference sequence). The CDR3 region is CSARDLTSSVETQYF. In nucleotides, the CDR3 is TGCAGTGCTAGAGACCTTACTAGCTCCGTCGAGACCCAGTACTTC.

This clonotype has just a few counts. The gene calls are TRBV2 and TRBJ2-1, with TRBD1 identical over 11 bases. The CDR3 loop spans 15 amino acids. V trimming: 6 bases; J trimming: 7 bases; junction bases outside the gene matches: 8. Per the germline V gene, CDR1 is SNHLY and CDR2 is FYNNEI. The CDR3 region is CASSTGTGGRNEQFF. CDR3 sequence (DNA): TGTGCCAGCAGCACCGGGACAGGGGGGAGGAATGAGCAGTTCTTC.

This clonotype has ten or more counts. This chain joins TRBV12-3 or TRBV12-4 and TRBJ1-1; 8 bases line up with TRBD1. Germline trimming cut 4 bases from V and 1 base from J; bases unmatched to any gene: 8. The CDR3 spans 16 residues. The CDR3 loop reads CASSYGQGGRNTEAFF. As DNA, the CDR3 is TGTGCCAGCAGTTACGGACAGGGAGGTAGGAACACTGAAGCTTTCTTT.

The rearrangement uses TRBV11-1 and TRBJ2-5, with D unclear. The V gene lost 5 bases and the J gene lost 4 bases, with 14 bases spanning the gap. Germline loops: CDR1 SGHAT, CDR2 FQDESV (reference sequence). The CDR3 length is 14 residues. CDR3 sequence (DNA): TGTGCCAGCAGCACCTGGGGTTCGGTAGAGACCCAGTACTTC. Translation: CASSTWGSVETQYF.

This clonotype was observed a handful of times. This sequence joins TRBV10-3 and TRBJ2-2, with D perhaps assigned TRBD1 or TRBD2 (5 bases each). Germline CDR1 is ENHRY and CDR2 is SYGVKD. The CDR3 sequence is 16 residues long. V was shortened by 7 bases and J by 0 bases, with 15 bases between the two germline ends. For the CDR3, the DNA is TGTGCCATCAACCACTCCGGGACGGCGAACACCGGGGAGCTGTTTTTT. Residues: CAINHSGTANTGELFF.

The gene calls are TRBV10-3 and TRBJ2-2; a possible D gene is TRBD1 (6 bases). With 6 bases removed from V and 1 base from J, the gap between germline ends came to 15 bases. Germline values: CDR1 ENHRY, CDR2 SYGVKD. There are 16 residues in the CDR3. The CDR3 sequence: CAIRSTGTLNTGELFF. The CDR3 DNA sequence: TGTGCCATCAGATCGACGGGGACACTGAACACCGGGGAGCTGTTTTTT.